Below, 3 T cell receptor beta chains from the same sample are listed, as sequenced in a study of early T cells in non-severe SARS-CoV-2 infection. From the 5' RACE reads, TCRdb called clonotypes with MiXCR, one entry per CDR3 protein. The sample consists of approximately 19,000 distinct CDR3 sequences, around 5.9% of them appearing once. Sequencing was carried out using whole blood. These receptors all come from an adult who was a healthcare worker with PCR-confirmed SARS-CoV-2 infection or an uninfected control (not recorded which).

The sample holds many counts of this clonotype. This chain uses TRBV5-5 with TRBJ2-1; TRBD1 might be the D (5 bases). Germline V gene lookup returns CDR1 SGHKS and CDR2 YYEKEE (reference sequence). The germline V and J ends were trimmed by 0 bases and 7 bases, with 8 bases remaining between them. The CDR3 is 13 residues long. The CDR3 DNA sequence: TGTGCCAGCAGCTTGGCAAACAGGAATGAGCAGTTCTTC. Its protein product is CASSLANRNEQFF.

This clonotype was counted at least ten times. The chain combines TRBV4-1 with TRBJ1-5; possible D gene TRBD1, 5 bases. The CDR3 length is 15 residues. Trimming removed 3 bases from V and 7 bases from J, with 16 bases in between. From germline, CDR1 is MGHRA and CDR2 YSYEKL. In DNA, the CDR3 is TGCGCCAGCAGCCACCACTTTGACAGCGCCCAGCCCCAGCATTTT. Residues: CASSHHFDSAQPQHF.

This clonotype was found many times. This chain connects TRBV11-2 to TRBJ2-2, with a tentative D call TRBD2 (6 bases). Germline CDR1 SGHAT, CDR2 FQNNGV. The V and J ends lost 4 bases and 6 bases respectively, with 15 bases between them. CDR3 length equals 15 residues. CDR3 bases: TGTGCCAGCAGCTCACGGACTACTAACGCCGGGGAGCTGTTTTTT. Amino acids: CASSSRTTNAGELFF.